This T cell receptor beta chain was recorded in a study of T cell repertoires in cytomegalovirus infection. Whole-study context: Public TCR beta signatures provided an indication of both CMV infection and a matching HLA type. Study outcomes and limitations: The study found HLA-C-restricted CMV-specific TCR beta clonotypes dominating the ex vivo response. Identification of carriers of CMV plus the relevant HLA was performed using cumulative public TCR beta family frequency.

As for this clonotype: The target antigen is unknown.

In TCRdb, the reads were re-called with MiXCR into one record per CDR3 protein. The sample consists of 480,000 or so distinct CDR3 sequences, about 10% of them appearing once. The length of the CDR3 is 14 residues. Germline lookup yields CDR1 KGHSH and CDR2 LQKENI. Trimming stripped 2 bases from V and 0 bases from J, with 7 bases between. This chain connects TRBV18 to TRBJ1-2, with D unclear. The clonotype was recovered from a human donor in good health (CMV status not recorded). Some clones in this sample may be carry-over from other donors' samples. Sequencing was done on a sample of PBMCs. The CDR3 sequence: CASSPGMTNYGYTF. DNA of the CDR3: TGTGCCAGCTCACCAGGGATGACTAACTATGGCTACACCTTC.